This passage covers 22 T cell receptor beta chains from one sample sequenced in a study of T cell responses to AZD1222 COVID-19 vaccine. Libraries were prepared by immunoSEQ multiplex PCR; TCRdb keeps only in-frame clonotypes and omits some of them. The sample lists more than 85,000 clones, 85% to 95% occurring once. The material sequenced was peripheral blood, taken on day 0 of AZD1222 vaccination. The receptors stem from an adult in good health.

The chain employs TRBV6-1 and TRBJ1-5; D remains ambiguous. Per germline, CDR1 MNHNS and CDR2 SASEGT. The CDR3 loop spans 16 amino acids. V lost 3 bases to trimming and J lost 3 bases, with 15 bases between them. CDR3 loop: CASSDKTFKANQPQHF. CDR3 nucleotides: TGTGCCAGCAGTGATAAGACTTTTAAAGCCAATCAGCCCCAGCATTTT.

This clone is labeled medium-sized. The J gene is TRBJ2-7, the V gene TRBV4-2; possibly TRBD1 or TRBD2 for D (6 bases each). Trimming removed 0 bases from V and 5 bases from J, with 14 bases in between. Germline V gene data show CDR1 as LGHNA and CDR2 as YNFKEQ. CDR3 length equals 15 residues. The CDR3 DNA follows: TGTGCCAGCAGCCAAGATAGAGGGGGACTGGACGAGCAGTACTTC. Translated: CASSQDRGGLDEQYF.

V is TRBV4-1 and J is TRBJ1-6, with no clear D. Germline loops: CDR1 MGHRA, CDR2 YSYEKL. Trimming took off 0 bases at V and 7 bases at J, with 4 bases between the two ends. The length of the CDR3 is 13 residues. CDR3 loop: CASSQEMNSPLHF. The CDR3 nucleotides are TGCGCCAGCAGCCAAGAAATGAATTCACCCCTCCACTTT.

This chain connects TRBV6-6 to TRBJ1-4; D is unclear. The CDR3 is 13 residues long. V lost 11 bases, J lost 9 bases, and 19 bases lay in between. Per the germline V gene, CDR1 is MNHNY and CDR2 is SVGAGI (reference sequence). The CDR3: CALRGSSGKKLFF. CDR3 coding DNA: TGTGCCCTCAGAGGCTCCTCGGGGAAAAAACTGTTTTTT.

This rearrangement joins TRBV3-1 (or the pseudogene TRBV3-2) to TRBJ1-6; D not resolved. Germline V gene sequence: CDR1 LGHDT, CDR2 YNNKEL (reference sequence). This CDR3 is built from 15 residues. The V end was cut by 4 bases, the J end by 4 bases, with 11 bases between. Here the CDR3 reads CASSRGNSYNSPLHF. In DNA, the CDR3 is TGTGCCAGCAGCCGAGGGAACAGTTATAATTCACCCCTCCACTTT.

The CDR3 DNA is TGTGCCAGTAGTATGGAGCACCAGCGGCAGCCCCAGCATTTT. Its translation is CASSMEHQRQPQHF. The chain uses TRBV19 and TRBJ1-5; D gene unclear. Germline V gene sequence: CDR1 LNHDA, CDR2 SQIVND (reference sequence). V lost 3 bases to trimming and J lost 7 bases, with 13 bases between them. The CDR3 has 14 residues. The variable domain in full, with the rest retrieved from reference TRBV19 and TRBJ1-5, is DGGITQSPKYLFRKEGQNVTLSCEQNLNHDAMYWYRQDPGQGLRLIYYSQIVNDFQKGDIAEGYSVSREKKESFPLTVTSAQKNPTAFYLCASSMEHQRQPQHFGDGTRLSIL.

This clone occurred once. The chain is built from TRBV24-1 and TRBJ2-1; 9 positions agree with TRBD1. There are 16 residues in the CDR3. Germline-derived CDR1 and CDR2 are KGHDR and SFDVKD. V lost 5 bases and J lost 0; bases outside the gene matches: 4. The CDR3 region has the DNA TGTGCCACCAGTGGGGGACAGGGAAACTCCTACAATGAGCAGTTCTTC. This translates into CATSGGQGNSYNEQFF.

CDR3 nucleotides: TGTGCCAGCAGCATAACAGGGTATTGGAACACTGAAGCTTTCTTT. Its translation is CASSITGYWNTEAFF. This sequence joins TRBV11-2 and TRBJ1-1, with D tentatively TRBD1 (6 bases). The germline V gene has CDR1 SGHAT and CDR2 FQNNGV. CDR3 size: 15 residues. V was shortened by 5 bases and J by 1 base, with 14 bases between the two germline ends.

CDR3 residues: CASSQAGVRGYTF. CDR3 in DNA: TGTGCCAGCAGCCAAGCAGGGGTCCGAGGCTACACCTTC. V gene TRBV14 combines with J gene TRBJ1-2; a possible D gene is TRBD1 (6 bases). V was clipped by 1 base and J by 8 bases, with 11 bases between them. Germline lookup yields CDR1 SGHDN and CDR2 FVKESK. The CDR3 runs to 13 residues. The whole variable domain, filled in from reference TRBV14 and TRBJ1-2, reads EAGVTQFPSHSVIEKGQTVTLRCDPISGHDNLYWYRRVMGKEIKFLLHFVKESKQDESGMPNNRFLAERTGGTYSTLKVQPAELEDSGVYFCASSQAGVRGYTFGSGTRLTVV.

This clone has just one count. Here the CDR3 reads CASSPHGTGTDNEQFF. The CDR3 DNA follows: TGTGCCAGCAGTCCCCACGGGACAGGGACCGACAATGAGCAGTTCTTC. This sequence joins TRBV28 and TRBJ2-1, with 9 nucleotides matching TRBD1. The CDR3 runs 16 residues. Germline V lookup: CDR1 MDHEN, CDR2 SYDVKM. V trimming: 5 bases; J trimming: 5 bases; junction bases outside the gene matches: 10.

The chain uses TRBV3-1 (or the pseudogene TRBV3-2) and TRBJ1-5; no reliable D call. Germline CDR1 reads LGHDT; CDR2 reads YNNKEL (reference sequence). The CDR3 runs to 14 residues. V was trimmed by 0 bases and J by 0 bases, leaving 3 bases between them. The CDR3 DNA reads as TGTGCCAGCAGCCAAGACAGTAGCAATCAGCCCCAGCATTTT. Translated: CASSQDSSNQPQHF.

The chain uses TRBV5-1 and TRBJ2-1; D uncertain. V was pared by 3 bases and J by 0 bases, with 10 bases between. CDR1 SGHRS and CDR2 YFSETQ come from the germline V gene. CDR3 length equals 15 residues. Here the CDR3 reads CASSSPLSSYNEQFF. In DNA form, the CDR3 reads TGCGCCAGCAGCTCCCCGCTTAGCTCCTACAATGAGCAGTTCTTC.

This rearrangement joins TRBV28 to TRBJ1-5; no firm D call. CDR3 length equals 14 residues. Trimming removed 2 bases at V and 6 bases at J, with 11 bases between. CDR1 MDHEN and CDR2 SYDVKM come from the germline V gene. The CDR3 is CASSLGQAVQPQHF. Written as DNA, the CDR3 is TGTGCCAGCAGTTTAGGTCAGGCTGTTCAGCCCCAGCATTTT.

The chain is built from TRBV10-3 and TRBJ1-3; D gene unclear. CDR3 size: 11 residues. Germline values: CDR1 ENHRY, CDR2 SYGVKD. Deletions cut 11 bases from V and 0 bases from J, with 5 bases between. The CDR3 region is CAANSGNTIYF. In nucleotides, the CDR3 is TGTGCCGCAAACTCTGGAAACACCATATATTTT.

This chain connects TRBV7-2 to TRBJ1-1; D is ambiguous. Per the germline V gene, CDR1 is SGHTA and CDR2 is FQGNSA. Trimming shortened V by 6 bases and J by 0 bases, and 20 bases separated the two germline ends. This CDR3 has 17 residues. CDR3 loop: CASRIEDRGYMNTEAFF. CDR3 DNA sequence: TGTGCCAGCAGAATAGAAGATCGGGGATACATGAACACTGAAGCTTTCTTT.

This chain uses TRBV30 with TRBJ1-3, with 9 bases identical to TRBD1. V lost 1 base and J lost 4; bases outside the gene matches: 2. CDR1 and CDR2 from the germline V gene are GTSNPN and SVGIG (reference sequence). The CDR3 extends over 14 amino acids. CDR3 sequence: CAWSGTGEGNTIYF. For the CDR3, the DNA is TGTGCCTGGAGTGGGACAGGGGAAGGAAACACCATATATTTT.

The chain carries TRBV15 and TRBJ1-2; D gene ambiguous. The CDR3 sequence is 12 residues long. Trimming pared 0 bases from V and 8 bases from J, leaving 7 bases between. CDR1 and CDR2 from the germline V gene are LNHNV and YYDKDF (reference sequence). The CDR3 sequence: CATSRDTGGYTF. The CDR3 DNA is TGTGCCACCAGCAGAGATACGGGAGGCTACACCTTC. The whole variable domain, filled in from reference TRBV15 and TRBJ1-2, reads DAMVIQNPRYQVTQFGKPVTLSCSQTLNHNVMYWYQQKSSQAPKLLFHYYDKDFNNEADTPDNFQSRRPNTSFCFLDIRSPGLGDTAMYLCATSRDTGGYTFGSGTRLTVV.

The chain couples TRBV4-2 to TRBJ2-3, with D unresolved. The V gene lost 4 bases and the J gene lost 6 bases, with 11 bases spanning the gap. CDR1 LGHNA and CDR2 YNFKEQ come from the germline V gene. This CDR3 contains 13 residues. CDR3 sequence: CASSPLLVDTQYF. The CDR3 DNA is TGTGCCAGCAGCCCTCTTCTAGTGGATACGCAGTATTTT.

This sequence joins TRBV7-9 and TRBJ2-2; D gene unclear. The CDR3 loop spans 16 amino acids. CDR1 is SEHNR, CDR2 FQNEAQ, per germline (reference sequence). V lost 0 bases, J lost 1 base, and 9 bases lay in between. The CDR3: CASSLATSMNTGELFF. The CDR3 region has the DNA TGTGCCAGCAGCTTAGCGACGAGTATGAACACCGGGGAGCTGTTTTTT.

This rearrangement joins TRBV7-8 to TRBJ2-7; D is perhaps TRBD2 (5 bases). Germline CDR1 and CDR2: SGHVS and FQNEAQ. This CDR3 has 16 residues. V lost 5 bases to trimming and J lost 0 bases, with 17 bases between them. CDR3 region: CASSLAGERISYEQYF. CDR3 in DNA: TGTGCCAGCAGCCTTGCTGGGGAGCGAATCTCCTACGAGCAGTACTTC.

The rearrangement links TRBV2 to TRBJ1-2; no reliable D call. Germline V CDR1 and CDR2: SNHLY, FYNNEI. The CDR3 is 15 residues long. V was trimmed by 6 bases and J by 0 bases, leaving 14 bases between them. Here the CDR3 DNA reads TGTGCCAGCAGGTCCGGGATTTTAGCTAACTATGGCTACACCTTC. Residues: CASRSGILANYGYTF. The whole variable domain, remainder taken from reference TRBV2 and TRBJ1-2, is EPEVTQTPSHQVTQMGQEVILRCVPISNHLYFYWYRQILGQKVEFLVSFYNNEISEKSEIFDDQFSVERPDGSNFTLKIRSTKLEDSAMYFCASRSGILANYGYTFGSGTRLTVV.

The rearrangement uses TRBV2 and TRBJ1-5, with D possibly being TRBD1 (6 bases). CDR3 length: 15 residues. V lost 5 bases, J lost 2 bases, and 13 bases lay in between. Germline lookup yields CDR1 SNHLY and CDR2 FYNNEI. The CDR3 DNA reads as TGTGCCAGCAGTCAAACAGGGACCGGCAATCAGCCCCAGCATTTT. Translation gives CASSQTGTGNQPQHF.